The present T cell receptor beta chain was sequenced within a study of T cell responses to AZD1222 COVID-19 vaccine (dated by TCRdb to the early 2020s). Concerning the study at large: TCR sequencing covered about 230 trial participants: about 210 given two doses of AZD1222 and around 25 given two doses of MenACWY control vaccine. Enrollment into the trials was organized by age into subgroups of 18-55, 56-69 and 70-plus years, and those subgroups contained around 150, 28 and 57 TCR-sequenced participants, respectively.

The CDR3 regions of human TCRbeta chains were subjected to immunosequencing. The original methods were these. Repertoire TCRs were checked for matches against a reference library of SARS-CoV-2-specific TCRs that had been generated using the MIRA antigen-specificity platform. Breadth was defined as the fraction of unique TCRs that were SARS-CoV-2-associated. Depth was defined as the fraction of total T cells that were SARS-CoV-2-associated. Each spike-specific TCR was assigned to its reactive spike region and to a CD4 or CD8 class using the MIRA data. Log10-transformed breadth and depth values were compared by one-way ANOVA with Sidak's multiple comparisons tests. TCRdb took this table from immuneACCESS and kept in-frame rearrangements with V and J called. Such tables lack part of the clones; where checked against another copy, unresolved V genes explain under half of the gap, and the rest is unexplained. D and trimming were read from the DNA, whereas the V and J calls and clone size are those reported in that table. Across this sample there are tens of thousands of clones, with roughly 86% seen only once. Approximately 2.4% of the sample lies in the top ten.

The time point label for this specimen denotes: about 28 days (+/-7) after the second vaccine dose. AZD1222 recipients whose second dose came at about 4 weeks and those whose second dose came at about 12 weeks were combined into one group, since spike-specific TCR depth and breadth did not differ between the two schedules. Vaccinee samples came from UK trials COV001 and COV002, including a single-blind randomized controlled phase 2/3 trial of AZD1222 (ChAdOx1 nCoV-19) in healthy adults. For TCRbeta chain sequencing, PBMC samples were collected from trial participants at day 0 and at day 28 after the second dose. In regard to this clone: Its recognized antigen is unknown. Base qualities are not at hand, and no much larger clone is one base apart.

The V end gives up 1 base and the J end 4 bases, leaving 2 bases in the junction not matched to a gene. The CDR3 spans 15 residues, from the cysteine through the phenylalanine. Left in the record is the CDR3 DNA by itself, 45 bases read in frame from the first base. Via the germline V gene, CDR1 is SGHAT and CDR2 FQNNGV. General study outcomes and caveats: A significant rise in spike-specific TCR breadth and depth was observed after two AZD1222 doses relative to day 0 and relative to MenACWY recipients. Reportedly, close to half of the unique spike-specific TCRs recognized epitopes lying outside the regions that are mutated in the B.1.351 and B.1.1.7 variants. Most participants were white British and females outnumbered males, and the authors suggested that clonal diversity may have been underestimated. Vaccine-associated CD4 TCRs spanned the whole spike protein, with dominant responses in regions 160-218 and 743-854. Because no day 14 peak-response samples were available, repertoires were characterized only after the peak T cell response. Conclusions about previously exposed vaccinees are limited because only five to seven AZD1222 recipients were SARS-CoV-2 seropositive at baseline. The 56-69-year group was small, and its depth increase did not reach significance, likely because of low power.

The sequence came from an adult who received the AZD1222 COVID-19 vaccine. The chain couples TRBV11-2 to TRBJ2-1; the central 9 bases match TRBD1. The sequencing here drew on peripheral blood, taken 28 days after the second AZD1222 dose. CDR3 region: CASSLGDRAYNEQFF. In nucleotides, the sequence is TGTGCCAGCAGCTTAGGGGACAGGGCTTACAATGAGCAGTTCTTC.